A selection of T cell receptor beta chains follows, all from one sample in a study of T cell responses to AZD1222 COVID-19 vaccine. Generated by immunoSEQ multiplex PCR, the TCRdb table keeps only in-frame clones and is missing some. The sample includes about 31,000 clones, 70% to 90% of them seen just once. Source: peripheral blood, taken 28 days after the second AZD1222 dose. The receptors were gathered from an adult who received the AZD1222 COVID-19 vaccine. Both conserved end residues are part of each CDR3. Each record gives: clone size, V gene, J gene, D gene, CDR3 protein, CDR3 DNA. D genes are given only for firm matches. Clone size, where shown, is once, few, many, or a class for clones that have expanded.

once	TRBV27	TRBJ2-1	TRBD1	CASSLQGATLIYEQFF	TGTGCCAGCAGTTTACAGGGGGCGACCCTTATTTATGAGCAGTTCTTC
.	TRBV10-3	TRBJ1-3	.	CAISESNGRHTIYF	TGTGCCATCAGTGAGTCGAATGGCAGACACACCATATATTTT
.	TRBV7-2	TRBJ1-2	TRBD1	CASSRSGTGARAYGYTF	TGTGCCAGCAGCAGATCCGGGACAGGGGCCCGTGCCTATGGCTACACCTTC
.	TRBV7-3	TRBJ2-3	.	CASSPSFLDTQYF	TGTGCCAGCAGCCCTAGTTTTTTGGATACGCAGTATTTT
.	TRBV19	TRBJ1-1	.	CASSIGYRWGWTEAFF	TGTGCCAGTAGTATAGGGTATCGGTGGGGGTGGACTGAAGCTTTCTTT
.	TRBV12-3/TRBV12-4	TRBJ2-3	.	CASSFQATDTQYF	TGTGCCAGCAGTTTTCAGGCCACAGATACGCAGTATTTT
.	TRBV2	TRBJ2-5	.	CASSEGWSGTQYF	TGTGCCAGCAGTGAAGGTTGGAGTGGGACCCAGTACTTC
.	TRBV7-6	TRBJ1-6	.	CASSLALGRDGSPLHF	TGTGCCAGCAGCTTAGCGCTCGGCAGGGACGGTTCACCCCTCCACTTT
.	TRBV19	TRBJ1-2	.	CATRPGIYGYTF	TGTGCCACCCGGCCAGGTATCTATGGCTACACCTTC
.	TRBV7-9	TRBJ2-3	TRBD1	CASGRGNTDTQYF	TGTGCCAGCGGCAGGGGGAACACAGATACGCAGTATTTT
.	TRBV4-1	TRBJ1-1	.	CASSSLLSNTEAFF	TGCGCCAGCAGCTCTCTCCTGTCGAACACTGAAGCTTTCTTT
.	TRBV6-2/TRBV6-3	TRBJ1-4	.	CASSYPGASNEKLFF	TGTGCCAGCAGTTACCCAGGGGCGTCTAATGAAAAACTGTTTTTT
.	TRBV19	TRBJ1-4	TRBD1	CASSVGTGDEKLFF	TGTGCCAGTAGTGTCGGGACAGGGGATGAAAAACTGTTTTTT
.	TRBV15	TRBJ1-5	.	CATSLLRGSVSQPQHF	TGTGCCACCAGCCTCCTCAGGGGAAGCGTCTCTCAGCCCCAGCATTTT